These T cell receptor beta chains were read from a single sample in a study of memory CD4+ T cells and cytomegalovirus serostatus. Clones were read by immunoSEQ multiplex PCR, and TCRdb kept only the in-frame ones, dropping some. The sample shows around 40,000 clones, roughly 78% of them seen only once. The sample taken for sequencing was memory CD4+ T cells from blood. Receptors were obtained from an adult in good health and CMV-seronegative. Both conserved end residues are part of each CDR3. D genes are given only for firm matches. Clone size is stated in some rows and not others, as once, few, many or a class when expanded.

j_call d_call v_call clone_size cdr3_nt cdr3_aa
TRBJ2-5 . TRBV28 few TGTGCCAGCAGCCCGGCAGGGGTCCAAGAGACCCAGTACTTC CASSPAGVQETQYF
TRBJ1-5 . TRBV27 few TGTGCCAGCAGTGGAAACGGACGGAGCAATCAGCCCCAGCATTTT CASSGNGRSNQPQHF
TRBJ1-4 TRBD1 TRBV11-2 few TGTGCCAGCAGCTTACAGGGGGAGGGGGCGAAACTGTTTTTT CASSLQGEGAKLFF
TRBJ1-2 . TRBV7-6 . TGTGCCAGCAGCACCCCTAACGGTGGCTACACCTTC CASSTPNGGYTF
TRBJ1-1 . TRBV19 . TGTGCCAGTAGTAAACGCCGACAGGTGGAGAACACTGAAGCTTTCTTT CASSKRRQVENTEAFF
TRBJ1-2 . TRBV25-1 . TGTGCCAGCAGTGAAAGGGTGGACAGTGGTGGCTACACCTTC CASSERVDSGGYTF
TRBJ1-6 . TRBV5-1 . TGCGCCAGCAGGCGGGACGGCAATAATTCACCCCTCCACTTT CASRRDGNNSPLHF
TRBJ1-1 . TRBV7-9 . TGTGCCAGCAGCTCGATCTACGGGGAGGGAACTGAAGCTTTCTTT CASSSIYGEGTEAFF
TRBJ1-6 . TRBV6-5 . TGTGCCAGCAGTCTCGCTGGCAGGGGCTCACCCCTCCACTTT CASSLAGRGSPLHF
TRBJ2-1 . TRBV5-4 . TGTGCCAGCAGCTTGGTATCTGATTACAATGAGCAGTTCTTC CASSLVSDYNEQFF
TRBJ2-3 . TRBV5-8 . TGTGCCAGCAGCGGTGTGGCAGATACGCAGTATTTT CASSGVADTQYF
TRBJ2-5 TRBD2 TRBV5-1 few TGCGCCAGCAGTGTGACTAGCGGGGGGTACCTATATGAGACCCAGTACTTC CASSVTSGGYLYETQYF
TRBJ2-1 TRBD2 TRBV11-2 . TGTGCCAGCAGCTTAGGACTAGCGGGGGCCGGAAATGAGCAGTTCTTC CASSLGLAGAGNEQFF
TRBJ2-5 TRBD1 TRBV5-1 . TGCGCCAGTACCGACAGGGGGCAAACGGAGACCCAGTACTTC CASTDRGQTETQYF
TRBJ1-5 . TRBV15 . TGTGCCACCAGCGACTTTAAGCGAGAGAGCAATCAGCCCCAGCATTTT CATSDFKRESNQPQHF
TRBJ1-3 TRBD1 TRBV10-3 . TGTGCCATCAGTCCTGGTAGGGGACAGGGGGCAGGTGGAAACACCATATATTTT CAISPGRGQGAGGNTIYF
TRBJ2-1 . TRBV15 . TGTGCCACCAGCAGAGATTACCCCAATGAGCAGTTCTTC CATSRDYPNEQFF
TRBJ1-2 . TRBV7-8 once TGTGCCAGCAGCCAACAGGGAGGCTATGGCTACACCTTC CASSQQGGYGYTF
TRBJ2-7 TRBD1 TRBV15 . TGTGCCACTGCCGAGACAGGGAAGTCCTACGAGCAGTACTTC CATAETGKSYEQYF
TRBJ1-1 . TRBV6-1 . TGTGCCAGCAGTGAGACCCTGAGTTGGGGCACTGAAGCTTTCTTT CASSETLSWGTEAFF
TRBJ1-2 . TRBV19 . TGTGCCAGTAGTATCCTAGGCAGCTATGGCTACACCTTC CASSILGSYGYTF
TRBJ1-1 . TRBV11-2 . TGTGCCAGCAGCTTTCCGACTGATGGTAACACTGAAGCTTTCTTT CASSFPTDGNTEAFF
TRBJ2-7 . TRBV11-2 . TGTGCCAGCAGCTTCCTCAGGGGAGAGCAGAACTTC CASSFLRGEQNF